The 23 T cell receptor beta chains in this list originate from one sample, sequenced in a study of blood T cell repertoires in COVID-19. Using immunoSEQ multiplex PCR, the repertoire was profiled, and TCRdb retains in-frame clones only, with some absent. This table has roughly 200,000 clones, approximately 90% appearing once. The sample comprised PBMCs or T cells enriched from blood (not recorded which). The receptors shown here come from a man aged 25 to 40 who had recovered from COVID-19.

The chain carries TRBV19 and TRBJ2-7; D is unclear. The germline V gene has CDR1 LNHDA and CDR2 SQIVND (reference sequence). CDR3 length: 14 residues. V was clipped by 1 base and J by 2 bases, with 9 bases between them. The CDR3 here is CASSIAGGAYEQYF. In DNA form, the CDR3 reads TGTGCCAGTAGTATAGCGGGTGGAGCCTACGAGCAGTACTTC.

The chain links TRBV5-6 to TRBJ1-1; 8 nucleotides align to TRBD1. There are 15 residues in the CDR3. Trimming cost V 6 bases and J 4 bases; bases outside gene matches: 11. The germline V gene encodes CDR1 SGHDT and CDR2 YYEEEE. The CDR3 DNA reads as TGTGCCAGCATCCTTGGGTACAGGGGGGGCACTGAAGCTTTCTTT. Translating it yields CASILGYRGGTEAFF. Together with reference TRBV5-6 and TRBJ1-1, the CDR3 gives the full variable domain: DAGVTQSPTHLIKTRGQQVTLRCSPKSGHDTVSWYQQALGQGPQFIFQYYEEEERQRGNFPDRFSGHQFPNYSSELNVNALLLGDSALYLCASILGYRGGTEAFFGQGTRLTVV.

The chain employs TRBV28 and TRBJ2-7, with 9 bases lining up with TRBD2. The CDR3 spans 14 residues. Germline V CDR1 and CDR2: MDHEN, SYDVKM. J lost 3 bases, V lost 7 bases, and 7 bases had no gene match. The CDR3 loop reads CASNKATSGYEQYF. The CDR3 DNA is TGTGCCAGCAACAAGGCGACTAGCGGCTACGAGCAGTACTTC. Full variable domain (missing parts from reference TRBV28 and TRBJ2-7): DVKVTQSSRYLVKRTGEKVFLECVQDMDHENMFWYRQDPGLGLRLIYFSYDVKMKEKGDIPEGYSVSREKKERFSLILESASTNQTSMYLCASNKATSGYEQYFGPGTRLTVT.

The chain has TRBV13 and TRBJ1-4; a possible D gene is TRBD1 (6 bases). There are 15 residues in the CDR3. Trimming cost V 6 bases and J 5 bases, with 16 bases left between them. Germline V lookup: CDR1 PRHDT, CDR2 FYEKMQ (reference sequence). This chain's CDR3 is CASSILGQGNEKLFF. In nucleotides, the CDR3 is TGTGCCAGCAGTATTCTCGGCCAGGGGAATGAAAAACTGTTTTTT. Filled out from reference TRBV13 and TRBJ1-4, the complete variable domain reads AAGVIQSPRHLIKEKRETATLKCYPIPRHDTVYWYQQGPGQDPQFLISFYEKMQSDKGSIPDRFSAQQFSDYHSELNMSSLELGDSALYFCASSILGQGNEKLFFGSGTQLSVL.

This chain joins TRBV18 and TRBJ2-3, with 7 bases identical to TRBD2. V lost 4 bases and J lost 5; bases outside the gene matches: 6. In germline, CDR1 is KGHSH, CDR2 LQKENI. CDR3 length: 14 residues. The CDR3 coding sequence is TGTGCCAGCTCACGGGCGGGAGTTGAAGATACGCAGTATTTT. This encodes CASSRAGVEDTQYF. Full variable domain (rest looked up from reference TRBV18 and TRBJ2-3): NAGVMQNPRHLVRRRGQEARLRCSPMKGHSHVYWYRQLPEEGLKFMVYLQKENIIDESGMPKERFSAEFPKEGPSILRIQQVVRGDSAAYFCASSRAGVEDTQYFGPGTRLTVL.

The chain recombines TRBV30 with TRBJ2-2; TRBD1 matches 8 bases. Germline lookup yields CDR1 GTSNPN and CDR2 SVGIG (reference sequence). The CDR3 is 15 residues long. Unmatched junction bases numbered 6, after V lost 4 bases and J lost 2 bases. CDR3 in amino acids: CAWTKDRGNTGELFF. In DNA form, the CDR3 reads TGTGCCTGGACCAAAGACAGGGGCAACACCGGGGAGCTGTTTTTT.

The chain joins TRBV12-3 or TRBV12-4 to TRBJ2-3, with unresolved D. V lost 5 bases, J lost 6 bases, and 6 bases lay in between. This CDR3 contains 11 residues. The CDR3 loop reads CASSQLDTQYF. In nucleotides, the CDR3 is TGTGCCAGCAGTCAACTGGATACGCAGTATTTT.

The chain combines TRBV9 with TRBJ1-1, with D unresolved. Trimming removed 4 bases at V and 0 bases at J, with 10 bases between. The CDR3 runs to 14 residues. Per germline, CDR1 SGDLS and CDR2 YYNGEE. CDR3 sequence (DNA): TGTGCCAGCAGCCCCGGAGGGATGAACACTGAAGCTTTCTTT. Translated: CASSPGGMNTEAFF.

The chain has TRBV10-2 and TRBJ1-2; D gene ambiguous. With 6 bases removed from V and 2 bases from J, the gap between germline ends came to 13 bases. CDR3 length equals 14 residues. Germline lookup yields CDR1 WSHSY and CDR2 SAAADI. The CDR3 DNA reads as TGCGCCAGCAGAGTGGCCGGGGTGAACTATGGCTACACCTTC. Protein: CASRVAGVNYGYTF.

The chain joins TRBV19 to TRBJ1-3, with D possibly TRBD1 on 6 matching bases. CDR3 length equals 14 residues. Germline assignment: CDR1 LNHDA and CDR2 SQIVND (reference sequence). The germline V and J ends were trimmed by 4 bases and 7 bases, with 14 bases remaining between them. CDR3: CASSTGQSSNTIYF. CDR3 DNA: TGTGCCAGTAGTACCGGACAGTCTTCGAACACCATATATTTT.

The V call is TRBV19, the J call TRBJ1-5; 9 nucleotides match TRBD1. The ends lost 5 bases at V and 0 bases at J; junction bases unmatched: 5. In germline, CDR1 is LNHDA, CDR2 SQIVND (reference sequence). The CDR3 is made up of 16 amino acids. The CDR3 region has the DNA TGTGCCAGTAGTTTCGGGACAGGGCTTAGCAATCAGCCCCAGCATTTT. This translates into CASSFGTGLSNQPQHF.

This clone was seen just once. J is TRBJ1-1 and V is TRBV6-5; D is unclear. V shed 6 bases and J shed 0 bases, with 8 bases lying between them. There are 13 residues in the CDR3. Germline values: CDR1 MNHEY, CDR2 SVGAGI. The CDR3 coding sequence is TGTGCCAGCAGCCCCATCCTGAACACTGAAGCTTTCTTT. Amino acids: CASSPILNTEAFF.

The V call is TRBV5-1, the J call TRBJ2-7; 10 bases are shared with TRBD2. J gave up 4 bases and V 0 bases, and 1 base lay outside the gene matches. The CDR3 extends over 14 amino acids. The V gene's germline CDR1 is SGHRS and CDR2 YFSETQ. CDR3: CASSLVGLAYEQYF. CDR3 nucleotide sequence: TGCGCCAGCAGCTTGGTGGGACTAGCGTACGAGCAGTACTTC.

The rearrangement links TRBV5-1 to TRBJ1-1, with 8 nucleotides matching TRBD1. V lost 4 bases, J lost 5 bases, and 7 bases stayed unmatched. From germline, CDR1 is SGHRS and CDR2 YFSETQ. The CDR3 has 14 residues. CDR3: CASSLGQGRTEAFF. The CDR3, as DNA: TGCGCCAGCAGCCTAGGACAGGGTCGGACTGAAGCTTTCTTT.

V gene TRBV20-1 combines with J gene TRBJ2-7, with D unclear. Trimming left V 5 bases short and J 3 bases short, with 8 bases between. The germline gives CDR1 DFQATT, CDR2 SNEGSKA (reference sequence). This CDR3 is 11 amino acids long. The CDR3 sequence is CSAPRDYEQYF. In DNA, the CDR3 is TGCAGTGCTCCCCGCGACTACGAGCAGTACTTC.

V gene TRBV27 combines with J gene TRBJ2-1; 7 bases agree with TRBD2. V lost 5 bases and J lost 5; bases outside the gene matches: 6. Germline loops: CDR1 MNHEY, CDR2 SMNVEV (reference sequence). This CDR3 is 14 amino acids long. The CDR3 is CASSPGTKNNEQFF. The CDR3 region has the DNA TGTGCCAGCAGTCCCGGGACTAAAAACAATGAGCAGTTCTTC.

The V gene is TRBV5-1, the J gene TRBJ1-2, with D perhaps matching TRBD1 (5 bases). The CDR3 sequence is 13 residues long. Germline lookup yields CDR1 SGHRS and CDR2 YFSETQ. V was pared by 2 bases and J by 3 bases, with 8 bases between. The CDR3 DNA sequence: TGCGCCAGCAGCTTCAGGGTTGACTATGGCTACACCTTC. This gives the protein CASSFRVDYGYTF.

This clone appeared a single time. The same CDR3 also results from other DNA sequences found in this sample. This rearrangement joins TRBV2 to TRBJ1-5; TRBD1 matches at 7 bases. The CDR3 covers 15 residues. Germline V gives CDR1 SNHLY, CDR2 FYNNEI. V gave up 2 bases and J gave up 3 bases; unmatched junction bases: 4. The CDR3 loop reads CASSELGGSNQPQHF. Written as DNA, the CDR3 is TGTGCCAGCAGTGAACTAGGGGGCTCCAATCAGCCCCAGCATTTT.

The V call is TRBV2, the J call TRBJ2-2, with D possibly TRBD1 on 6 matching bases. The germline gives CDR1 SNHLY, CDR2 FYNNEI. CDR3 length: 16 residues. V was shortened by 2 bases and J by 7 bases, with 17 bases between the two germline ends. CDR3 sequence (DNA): TGTGCCAGCAGTGAACCCCCGCCAGGGGCGAACGGGGAGCTGTTTTTT. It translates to CASSEPPPGANGELFF.

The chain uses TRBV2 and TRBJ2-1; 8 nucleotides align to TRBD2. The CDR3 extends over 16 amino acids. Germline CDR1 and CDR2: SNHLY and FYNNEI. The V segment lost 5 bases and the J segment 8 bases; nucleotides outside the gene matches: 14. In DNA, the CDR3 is TGTGCCAGCAGTTTTCTAGCCGGGGGGGCCTTGCATGAGCAGTTCTTC. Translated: CASSFLAGGALHEQFF.

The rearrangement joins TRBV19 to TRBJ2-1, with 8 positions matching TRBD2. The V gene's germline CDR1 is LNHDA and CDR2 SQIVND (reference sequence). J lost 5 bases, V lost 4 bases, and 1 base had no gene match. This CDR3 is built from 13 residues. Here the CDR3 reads CASSRAGDNEQFF. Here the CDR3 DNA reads TGTGCCAGTAGTAGAGCGGGGGACAATGAGCAGTTCTTC.

The CDR3 DNA reads as TGTGCCACCAGCCAGGCCGGGGGTGAGGACACTGACTATGGCTACACCTTC. It is translated as CATSQAGGEDTDYGYTF. This sequence joins TRBV15 and TRBJ1-2; TRBD1 is a possible D gene (5 bases). This CDR3 has 17 residues. Trimming removed 5 bases at V and 3 bases at J, with 22 bases between. Germline values: CDR1 LNHNV, CDR2 YYDKDF (reference sequence).

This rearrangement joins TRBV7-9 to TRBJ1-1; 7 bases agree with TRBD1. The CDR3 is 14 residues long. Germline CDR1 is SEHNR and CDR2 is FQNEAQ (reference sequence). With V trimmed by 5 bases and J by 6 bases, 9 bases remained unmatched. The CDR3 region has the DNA TGTGCCAGCAGCCCGAGCCCGGGGACAGCTGAAGCTTTCTTT. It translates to CASSPSPGTAEAFF.